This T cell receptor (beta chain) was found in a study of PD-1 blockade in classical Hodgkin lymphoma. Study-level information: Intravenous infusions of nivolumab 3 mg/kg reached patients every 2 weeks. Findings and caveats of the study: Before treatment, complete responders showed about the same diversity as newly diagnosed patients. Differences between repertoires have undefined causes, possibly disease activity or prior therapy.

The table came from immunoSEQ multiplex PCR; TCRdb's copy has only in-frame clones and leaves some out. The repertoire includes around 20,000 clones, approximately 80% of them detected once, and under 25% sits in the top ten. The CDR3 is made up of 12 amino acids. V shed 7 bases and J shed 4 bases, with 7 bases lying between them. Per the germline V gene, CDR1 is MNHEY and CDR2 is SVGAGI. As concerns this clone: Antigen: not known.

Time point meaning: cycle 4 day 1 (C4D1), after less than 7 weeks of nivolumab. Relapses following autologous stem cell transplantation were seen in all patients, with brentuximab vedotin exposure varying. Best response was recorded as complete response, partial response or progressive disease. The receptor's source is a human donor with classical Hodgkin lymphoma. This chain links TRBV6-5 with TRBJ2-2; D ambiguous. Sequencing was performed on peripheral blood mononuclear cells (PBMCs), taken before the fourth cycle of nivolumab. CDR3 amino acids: CASTIGTGELFF. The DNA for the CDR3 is TGTGCCAGCACCATTGGCACCGGGGAGCTGTTTTTT.